The 18 T cell receptor beta chains listed next were all sequenced from one sample in a study of CD8 T cells in ankylosing spondylitis. Study outcomes and limitations: Characteristic, it appeared, of ankylosing spondylitis blood was a TCR beta motif of about eight highly homologous variants.

TCRdb re-derived calls from the 5' RACE reads in MiXCR, one entry per CDR3 protein. This table holds about 700,000 distinct CDR3 sequences, around 17% found once. The antigens of these receptors remain unknown. Material for sequencing was blood, either unsorted or a sorted T cell fraction (not recorded which). The source is a male donor with ankylosing spondylitis.

In this sample, this clonotype turned up a few times. V usage is TRBV28 and J usage is TRBJ2-5; 10 bases fit TRBD2. V shed 5 bases, J shed 5 bases, and the junction held 8 bases outside the gene matches. CDR3 size: 15 residues. Germline CDR1 MDHEN, CDR2 SYDVKM. CDR3 nucleotides: TGTGCCAGCAGTCTTGGGGATAGCGGGGGGGAGACCCAGTACTTC. Amino acid sequence: CASSLGDSGGETQYF.

This rearrangement joins TRBV5-6 to TRBJ2-5, with a possible D match to TRBD2 (6 bases). Between the trimmed V and J ends, which lost 3 bases and 9 bases, there was a span of 15 bases. CDR3 size: 13 residues. Germline lookup yields CDR1 SGHDT and CDR2 YYEEEE. In DNA form, the CDR3 reads TGTGCCAGCAGCTGGGGGACTCGCGTGGCCCAGTACTTC. It codes for CASSWGTRVAQYF.

The chain joins TRBV20-1 to TRBJ1-4; unclear D gene. The CDR3 contains 14 residues. Deletions cut 1 base from V and 3 bases from J, with 9 bases between. Per germline, CDR1 DFQATT and CDR2 SNEGSKA (reference sequence). The CDR3 DNA sequence: TGCAGTGCTAGAGGCCGCCCGCCTAATGAAAAACTGTTTTTT. Protein product: CSARGRPPNEKLFF.

The genes are TRBV6-1 and TRBJ1-6; TRBD1 is a possible D gene (5 bases). Trimming left V 6 bases short and J 10 bases short, with 19 bases between. CDR1 is MNHNS, CDR2 SASEGT, per germline. The CDR3 spans 15 residues. CDR3 sequence (DNA): TGTGCCAGCAGCCTATCAGGAGGGGTAGGGTCACCCCTCCACTTT. Translating gives CASSLSGGVGSPLHF.

Only a few counts were recorded for this clonotype. V usage is TRBV5-6 and J usage is TRBJ2-1; 9 bases map to TRBD1. The ends lost 4 bases at V and 8 bases at J; junction bases unmatched: 10. There are 15 residues in the CDR3. Looked up from germline, CDR1 is SGHDT and CDR2 is YYEEEE. CDR3 protein: CASSGGTGRWYEQFF. CDR3 in DNA: TGTGCCAGCAGCGGTGGGACAGGGCGGTGGTATGAGCAGTTCTTC. Variable domain in full (rest from reference TRBV5-6 and TRBJ2-1): DAGVTQSPTHLIKTRGQQVTLRCSPKSGHDTVSWYQQALGQGPQFIFQYYEEEERQRGNFPDRFSGHQFPNYSSELNVNALLLGDSALYLCASSGGTGRWYEQFFGPGTRLTVL.

This clonotype was seen only a few times. V gene TRBV27 combines with J gene TRBJ2-2; weak D call: TRBD2 (5 bases). The CDR3 is made up of 14 amino acids. The germline V gene has CDR1 MNHEY and CDR2 SMNVEV (reference sequence). Trimming stripped 2 bases from V and 6 bases from J, with 10 bases between. The CDR3 nucleotides are TGTGCCAGCAGTTTAGGGTTCGGGGCCGGGGAGCTGTTTTTT. Its protein is CASSLGFGAGELFF.

V gene TRBV11-2 combines with J gene TRBJ2-1; unclear D gene. Trimming took off 1 base at V and 5 bases at J, with 12 bases between the two ends. In germline, CDR1 is SGHAT, CDR2 FQNNGV. The CDR3 is 15 amino acids. CDR3 loop: CASSLGGLGNNEQFF. The DNA of the CDR3 is TGTGCCAGCAGCTTAGGGGGTCTAGGTAACAATGAGCAGTTCTTC.

This rearrangement joins TRBV12-3 or TRBV12-4 to TRBJ1-6, with 8 positions matching TRBD1. Germline trimming cut 3 bases from V and 7 bases from J; bases unmatched to any gene: 5. This CDR3 has 15 amino acids. The chain's CDR3 is CASSFGQGTNSPLHF. The CDR3 bases are TGTGCCAGCAGTTTCGGACAGGGAACAAATTCACCCCTCCACTTT.

This clonotype was found a few times. The J gene is TRBJ2-1, the V gene TRBV7-3; D may correspond to TRBD1 or TRBD2 (5 bases each). V lost 5 bases and J 2 bases, leaving 13 bases between the germline ends. CDR3 size: 15 residues. CDR1 SGHTA and CDR2 FQGTGA come from the germline V gene. The CDR3 loop is CASSPRRDPYNEQFF. The CDR3 DNA reads as TGTGCCAGCAGCCCCCGCCGGGACCCCTACAATGAGCAGTTCTTC.

This clonotype was recorded at least ten times. The V call is TRBV3-1, the J call TRBJ1-5; D is ambiguous. This CDR3 is 14 amino acids long. The ends were cut back, 3 bases at V and 7 bases at J, with 13 bases in the middle. Per germline, CDR1 LGHDT and CDR2 YNNKEL (reference sequence). The CDR3 spells CASSHRASRQPQHF. The DNA for the CDR3 is TGTGCCAGCAGCCATCGGGCATCCAGGCAGCCCCAGCATTTT.

This clonotype has ten or more counts. This CDR3 is CSGGPEGYYGYTF. DNA of the CDR3: TGCAGTGGTGGACCTGAGGGGTACTATGGCTACACCTTC. This rearrangement joins TRBV29-1 to TRBJ1-2, with a possible D match to TRBD1 (5 bases). The germline V gene encodes CDR1 SQVTM and CDR2 ANQGSEA. There are 13 residues in the CDR3.

The chain links TRBV3-1 to TRBJ1-2; the D gene is possibly TRBD1 (5 bases). This CDR3 has 14 residues. The germline gives CDR1 LGHDT, CDR2 YNNKEL (reference sequence). The ends were cut back, 4 bases at V and 3 bases at J, with 12 bases in the middle. The CDR3 nucleotides are TGTGCCAGCAGCCGGACCGGACAAGACTATGGCTACACCTTC. It translates to CASSRTGQDYGYTF.

This sequence joins TRBV7-9 and TRBJ1-1; TRBD1 agrees at 7 bases. The junction had 6 bases not matched to a gene; V was cut back by 4 bases and J by 1 base. The CDR3 runs to 15 residues. Germline CDR1 SEHNR, CDR2 FQNEAQ (reference sequence). The CDR3 sequence is CASSYLTGPNTEAFF. CDR3 DNA sequence: TGTGCCAGCAGCTACCTGACAGGGCCGAACACTGAAGCTTTCTTT.

V is TRBV6-1 and J is TRBJ1-6, with D maybe TRBD1 (5 bases). The CDR3 spans 16 residues. Germline-derived CDR1 and CDR2 are MNHNS and SASEGT. The V and J ends lost 4 bases and 8 bases respectively, with 18 bases between them. The CDR3 region has the DNA TGTGCCAGCAGTGCGAGAGGGGCGAGCGGTGATTCACCCCTCCACTTT. Amino acid sequence: CASSARGASGDSPLHF.

This clonotype was observed at least ten times. The chain is built from TRBV4-3 and TRBJ2-2, with D tentatively TRBD2 (6 bases). Deletions cut 1 base from V and 4 bases from J, with 7 bases between. Germline CDR1 LGHNA, CDR2 YSLEER. The CDR3 length is 14 residues. The CDR3 DNA reads as TGCGCCAGCAGCCAAGCGGGAGCCACCGGGGAGCTGTTTTTT. As protein: CASSQAGATGELFF.

The chain employs TRBV12-3 or TRBV12-4 and TRBJ1-5, with TRBD1 identical over 8 bases. The CDR3 extends over 15 amino acids. V trimming: 4 bases; J trimming: 8 bases; junction bases outside the gene matches: 10. CDR3 DNA sequence: TGTGCCAGCAGTTCCAGACAGGGGATGGTAGAGCCCCAGCATTTT. Protein: CASSSRQGMVEPQHF.

This clonotype has a handful of counts. This chain links TRBV6-1 with TRBJ1-1, with D perhaps matching TRBD1 (5 bases). The CDR3 covers 15 residues. V was cut by 5 bases and J by 5 bases, with 18 bases left in between. The V gene's germline CDR1 is MNHNS and CDR2 SASEGT. DNA of the CDR3: TGTGCCAGCAGTACGTCACAGGACGCGGGTACTGAAGCTTTCTTT. It encodes CASSTSQDAGTEAFF.

The sample holds a few counts of this clonotype. The chain uses TRBV29-1 and TRBJ1-2, with 9 bases identical to TRBD1. The V gene end was trimmed by 7 bases and the J gene end by 3 bases; junction bases not matched to a gene: 3. Germline assignment: CDR1 SQVTM and CDR2 ANQGSEA. The CDR3 sequence is 12 residues long. CDR3 loop: CSATGGDYGYTF. The CDR3 DNA sequence: TGCAGCGCAACAGGGGGCGACTATGGCTACACCTTC. Using reference TRBV29-1 and TRBJ1-2 for the parts outside the CDR3, the full variable domain is SAVISQKPSRDICQRGTSLTIQCQVDSQVTMMFWYRQQPGQSLTLIATANQGSEATYESGFVIDKFPISRPNLTFSTLTVSNMSPEDSSIYLCSATGGDYGYTFGSGTRLTVV.